The rows below give T cell receptor beta chains drawn from one sample of a study of long-term antiretroviral therapy in people with HIV. Sequenced by immunoSEQ multiplex PCR; TCRdb stores in-frame clones only, minus some. Among tens of thousands of clones listed, around 85% were seen once. The sample consisted of unsorted PBMCs, taken 1.5 years after starting antiretroviral therapy. All receptors come from a man aged 30-40 years with HIV. The CDR3 runs from the conserved cysteine through the conserved F or W. The order of the fields is V gene, J gene, CDR3 protein.

>TRBV20-1|TRBJ2-7
CSAGTDLDQYF
>TRBV19|TRBJ2-3
CASSWGAEISTDTQYF
>TRBV5-4|TRBJ2-3
CASSFRVGGPATDTQYF
>TRBV11-3|TRBJ2-1
CASSLEASGIYNEQFF
>TRBV19|TRBJ1-1
CASSSAVNTEAFF
>TRBV28|TRBJ1-4
CASSGGLVATNEKLFF
>TRBV4-2|TRBJ2-2
CASSQSGTGELFF
>TRBV10-3|TRBJ1-4
CAISGGGTTNEKLFF
>TRBV21-1|TRBJ2-7
CASSTGHF
>TRBV27|TRBJ2-2
CASSLSTSGRSNTGELFF
>TRBV25-1|TRBJ1-5
CANGQGQAGGNQPQHF
>TRBV30|TRBJ2-5
CAWSGDWTQETQYF
>TRBV4-2|TRBJ2-6
CASSQGTSGYNSGANVLTF
>TRBV7-9|TRBJ2-2
CASRRGTSVGLGELFF
>TRBV4-1|TRBJ2-7
CASSLGDFYEQYF